This T cell receptor beta chain was documented in a study of identical twins. Each CDR3 protein is one row after TCRdb ran MiXCR on the 5' RACE reads. The sample includes 1.5 million to 2 million distinct CDR3 sequences, 25% to 35% of them seen just once. Each donor (without exception) was a healthy Caucasian. This clonotype has only a few counts. This sequence originates from a newborn girl in good health. Sequenced: cord blood.

The CDR3 nucleotides read TGTGCCAGCAGCTTAGCCAGGGAAGGGGAGACCCAGTACTTC. Its translation is CASSLAREGETQYF. The chain links TRBV11-3 to TRBJ2-7; D is possibly TRBD1 (5 bases). The better agreement between TRBJ2-5 and the DNA end casts doubt on the J call. The V gene's germline CDR1 is SGHNT and CDR2 YENEEA. The CDR3 sequence is 14 residues long.